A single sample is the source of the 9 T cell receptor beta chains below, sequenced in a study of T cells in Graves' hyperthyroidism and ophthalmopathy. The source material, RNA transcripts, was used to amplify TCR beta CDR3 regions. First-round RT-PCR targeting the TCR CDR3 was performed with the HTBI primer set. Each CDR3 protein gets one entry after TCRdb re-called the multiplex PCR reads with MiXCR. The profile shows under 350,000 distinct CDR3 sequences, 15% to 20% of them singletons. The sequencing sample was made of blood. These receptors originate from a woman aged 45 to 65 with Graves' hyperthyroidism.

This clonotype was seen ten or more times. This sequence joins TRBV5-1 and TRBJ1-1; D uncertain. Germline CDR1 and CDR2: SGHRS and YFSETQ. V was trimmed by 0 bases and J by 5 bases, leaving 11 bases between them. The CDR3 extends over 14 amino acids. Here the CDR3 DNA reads TGCGCCAGCAGCTTGGGGGTATCGGAAACTGAAGCTTTCTTT. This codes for CASSLGVSETEAFF.

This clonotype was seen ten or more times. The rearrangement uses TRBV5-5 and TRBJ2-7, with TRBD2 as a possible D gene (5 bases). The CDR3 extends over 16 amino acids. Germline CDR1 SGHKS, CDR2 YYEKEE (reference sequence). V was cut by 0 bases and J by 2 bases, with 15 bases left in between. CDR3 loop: CASSLGPAAETYEQYF. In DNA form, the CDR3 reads TGTGCCAGCAGCTTGGGACCAGCGGCAGAAACCTACGAGCAGTACTTC.

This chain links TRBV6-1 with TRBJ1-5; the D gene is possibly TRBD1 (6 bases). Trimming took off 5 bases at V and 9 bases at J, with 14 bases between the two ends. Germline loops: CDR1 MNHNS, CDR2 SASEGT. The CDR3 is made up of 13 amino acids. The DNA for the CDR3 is TGTGCCAGCAGTACAGACAGGAGGCCGCCCCAGCATTTT. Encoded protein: CASSTDRRPPQHF.

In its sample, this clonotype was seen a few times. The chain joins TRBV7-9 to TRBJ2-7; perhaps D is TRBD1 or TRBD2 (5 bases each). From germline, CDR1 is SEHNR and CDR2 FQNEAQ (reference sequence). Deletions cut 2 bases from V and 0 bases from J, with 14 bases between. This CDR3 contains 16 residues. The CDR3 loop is CASSLPRDLSSYEQYF. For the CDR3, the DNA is TGTGCCAGCAGCTTACCCCGGGACCTGAGCTCCTACGAGCAGTACTTC.

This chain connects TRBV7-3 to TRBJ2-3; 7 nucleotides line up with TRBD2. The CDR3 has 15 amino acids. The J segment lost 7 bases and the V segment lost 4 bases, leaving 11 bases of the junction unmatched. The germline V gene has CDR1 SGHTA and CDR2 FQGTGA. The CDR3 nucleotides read TGTGCCAGCAGCTCTTCCGCGGGAGCGGGGAATACGCAGTATTTT. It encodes CASSSSAGAGNTQYF.

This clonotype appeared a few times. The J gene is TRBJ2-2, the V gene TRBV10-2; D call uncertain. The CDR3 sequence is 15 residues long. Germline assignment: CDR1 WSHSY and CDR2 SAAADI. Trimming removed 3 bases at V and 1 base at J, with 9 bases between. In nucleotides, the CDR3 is TGCGCCAGCAGTGATCGGAGAGGGAACACCGGGGAGCTGTTTTTT. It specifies CASSDRRGNTGELFF.

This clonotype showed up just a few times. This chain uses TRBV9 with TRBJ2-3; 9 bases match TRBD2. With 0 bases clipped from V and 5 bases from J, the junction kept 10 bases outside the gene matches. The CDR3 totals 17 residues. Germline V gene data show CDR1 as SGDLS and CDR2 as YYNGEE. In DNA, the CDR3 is TGTGCCAGCAGCGTAGGAGCGGGAGCGGGAGGAGGAGATACGCAGTATTTT. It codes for CASSVGAGAGGGDTQYF. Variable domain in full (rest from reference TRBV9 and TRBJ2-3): DSGVTQTPKHLITATGQRVTLRCSPRSGDLSVYWYQQSLDQGLQFLIQYYNGEERAKGNILERFSAQQFPDLHSELNLSSLELGDSALYFCASSVGAGAGGGDTQYFGPGTRLTVL.

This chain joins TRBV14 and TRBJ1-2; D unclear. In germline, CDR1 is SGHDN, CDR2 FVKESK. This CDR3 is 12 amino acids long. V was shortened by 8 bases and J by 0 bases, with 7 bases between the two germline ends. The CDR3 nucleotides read TGTGCCAGCGCCTCTACTAACTATGGCTACACCTTC. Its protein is CASASTNYGYTF.

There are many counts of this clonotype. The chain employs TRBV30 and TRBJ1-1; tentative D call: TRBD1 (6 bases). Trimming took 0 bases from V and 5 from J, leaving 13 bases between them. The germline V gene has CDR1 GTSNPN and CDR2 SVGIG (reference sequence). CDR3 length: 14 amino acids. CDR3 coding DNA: TGTGCCTGGAGTGTCCCAGGGGTTTGGACTGAAGCTTTCTTT. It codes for CAWSVPGVWTEAFF.